The present TCR beta chain was sequenced within a study of blood T cell repertoires in COVID-19. Original processing notes: Scientists estimated how many nucleated cells there were by amplifying reference gene primers. Some clones are missing from TCRdb's copy, which holds only in-frame ones; the method was immunoSEQ multiplex PCR. V and J calls and clone size come straight from that table; D and trimming were deduced from the DNA. This table holds 100,000 to 150,000 clones, approximately 87% found once. With V trimmed by 6 bases and J by 3 bases, 10 bases remained unmatched. The CDR3 runs 16 residues. Germline V lookup: CDR1 MNHNY, CDR2 SVGAGI (reference sequence).

Sequenced input: peripheral blood. The chain is built from TRBV6-6 and TRBJ1-5; 8 nucleotides line up with TRBD1. This receptor was identified in a woman aged 45-60 years with acute or convalescent COVID-19. The CDR3 here is CASSQTTGVANQPQHF. The CDR3 DNA reads as TGTGCCAGCAGCCAGACGACAGGGGTCGCCAATCAGCCCCAGCATTTT.